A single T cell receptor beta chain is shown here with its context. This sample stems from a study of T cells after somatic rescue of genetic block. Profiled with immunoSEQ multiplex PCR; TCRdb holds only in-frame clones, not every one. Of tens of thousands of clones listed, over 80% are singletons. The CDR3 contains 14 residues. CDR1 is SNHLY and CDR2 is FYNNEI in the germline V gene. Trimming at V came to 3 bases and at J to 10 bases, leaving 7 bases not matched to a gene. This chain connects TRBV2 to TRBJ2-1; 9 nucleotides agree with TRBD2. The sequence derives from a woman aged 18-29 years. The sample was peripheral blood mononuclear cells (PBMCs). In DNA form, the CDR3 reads TGTGCCAGCAGTGATTGGCTAGCGGGGATGGAGCAGTTCTTC. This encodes CASSDWLAGMEQFF.